What follows are 30 T cell receptor beta chains derived from one specimen sequenced in a study of blood T cell repertoires in COVID-19. Only in-frame clones appear in the TCRdb table, and some are missing; sequencing was by immunoSEQ multiplex PCR. In the table there are approximately 170,000 clones, about 85% of which are singletons. Sequencing was carried out using peripheral blood. Receptors originate from a man aged 80 or over with COVID-19, enrolled during active disease.

This rearrangement joins TRBV5-4 to TRBJ2-1; D call uncertain. The V end was cut by 0 bases, the J end by 5 bases, with 6 bases between. Germline V gene lookup returns CDR1 SGHNT and CDR2 YYREEE (reference sequence). The CDR3 consists of 13 residues. CDR3 in DNA: TGTGCCAGCAGCTTGGGCGTCGACAATGAGCAGTTCTTC. Protein: CASSLGVDNEQFF.

The J gene is TRBJ2-7, the V gene TRBV5-1; 7 positions agree with TRBD1. Unmatched junction bases numbered 14, after V lost 3 bases and J lost 2 bases. The CDR3 is made up of 17 amino acids. Looked up from germline, CDR1 is SGHRS and CDR2 is YFSETQ. CDR3 in amino acids: CASSWRGGQGGTYEQYF. The CDR3 DNA is TGCGCCAGCAGCTGGCGAGGGGGCCAGGGTGGCACCTACGAGCAGTACTTC. The whole variable domain, filled in from reference TRBV5-1 and TRBJ2-7, reads KAGVTQTPRYLIKTRGQQVTLSCSPISGHRSVSWYQQTPGQGLQFLFEYFSETQRNKGNFPGRFSGRQFSNSRSEMNVSTLELGDSALYLCASSWRGGQGGTYEQYFGPGTRLTVT.

This clone came up many times. The chain joins TRBV11-3 to TRBJ1-6, with D unresolved. The CDR3 contains 14 residues. Germline CDR1 reads SGHNT; CDR2 reads YENEEA. Trimming shortened V by 8 bases and J by 9 bases, and 17 bases separated the two germline ends. The CDR3 reads CASSGGNHLSPLHF. In DNA, the CDR3 is TGTGCCAGCTCCGGCGGCAATCACCTTTCACCCCTCCACTTT.

This clone was seen only once. The genes are TRBV28 and TRBJ1-2, with 7 positions matching TRBD1. Germline values: CDR1 MDHEN, CDR2 SYDVKM. V was pared by 7 bases and J by 7 bases, with 12 bases of the junction left unmatched. There are 14 residues in the CDR3. CDR3 residues: CASTTGTVVGGYTF. The DNA of the CDR3 is TGTGCCAGCACCACGGGGACAGTGGTAGGTGGCTACACCTTC.

The gene calls are TRBV9 and TRBJ2-1; D is possibly TRBD1 (6 bases). Germline V gene lookup returns CDR1 SGDLS and CDR2 YYNGEE. There are 15 residues in the CDR3. V lost 3 bases, J lost 2 bases, and 12 bases lay in between. Written as DNA, the CDR3 is TGTGCCAGCAGCGGCACAGGGATCCCCTACAATGAGCAGTTCTTC. This sequence encodes CASSGTGIPYNEQFF.

J is TRBJ1-2 and V is TRBV29-1, with D perhaps TRBD1 (5 bases). The CDR3 covers 12 residues. V lost 1 base, J lost 8 bases, and 11 bases lay in between. The V gene's germline CDR1 is SQVTM and CDR2 ANQGSEA. CDR3 DNA sequence: TGCAGCGTTGAAGTTGGGGCGGAAGGCTACACCTTC. Amino acids: CSVEVGAEGYTF.

The chain has TRBV19 and TRBJ2-1, with a weak D call TRBD2 (6 bases). The CDR3 totals 15 residues. Trimming stripped 3 bases from V and 1 base from J, with 10 bases between. CDR1 LNHDA and CDR2 SQIVND come from the germline V gene (reference sequence). The CDR3 sequence: CASSISGESYNEQFF. As DNA, the CDR3 is TGTGCCAGTAGTATTTCGGGGGAATCCTACAATGAGCAGTTCTTC.

The rearrangement joins TRBV21-1 to TRBJ2-7; whether TRBD1, the table's D call, matches the DNA was not checked. TRBV21-1 is a listed pseudogene. This CDR3 region has 17 residues. The CDR3 DNA sequence: TGTGCCAGCAGCAGGCGGACAGGGGGCATTCGGTCCTACGAGCAGTACTTC. Translation gives CASSRRTGGIRSYEQYF.

The chain uses TRBV11-3 and TRBJ2-1, with 7 nucleotides matching TRBD2. J gave up 1 base and V 5 bases, and 2 bases lay outside the gene matches. The CDR3 contains 14 residues. Per the germline V gene, CDR1 is SGHNT and CDR2 is YENEEA. CDR3 loop: CASSRGDSYNEQFF. In DNA, the CDR3 is TGTGCCAGCAGCCGGGGGGATTCCTACAATGAGCAGTTCTTC.

The V call is TRBV2, the J call TRBJ2-5; 12 positions agree with TRBD2. The CDR3 is 15 residues long. V lost 6 bases to trimming and J lost 5 bases; unmatched junction nucleotides: 7. Germline CDR1 reads SNHLY; CDR2 reads FYNNEI. CDR3 amino acids: CASRLILAGGETQYF. The CDR3 DNA reads TGTGCCAGCAGACTCATACTAGCGGGGGGCGAGACCCAGTACTTC.

The chain has TRBV5-4 and TRBJ2-1; TRBD2 agrees at 11 bases. The CDR3 sequence is 17 residues long. CDR1 and CDR2 (germline): SGHNT, YYREEE (reference sequence). V gave up 4 bases and J gave up 4 bases; unmatched junction bases: 10. The CDR3 is CASSPGIAGGNYNEQFF. The CDR3 DNA is TGTGCCAGCAGCCCTGGGATAGCGGGGGGGAATTACAATGAGCAGTTCTTC.

The CDR3 bases are TGTGCCAGCACTACCGGCGGGAGCTCCTATAATTCACCCCTCCACTTT. Its protein product is CASTTGGSSYNSPLHF. V gene TRBV2 combines with J gene TRBJ1-6; no reliable D call. Germline V gene lookup returns CDR1 SNHLY and CDR2 FYNNEI. V lost 7 bases and J lost 0, with 13 bases in between. This CDR3 region has 16 residues. The whole variable domain, remainder taken from reference TRBV2 and TRBJ1-6, is EPEVTQTPSHQVTQMGQEVILRCVPISNHLYFYWYRQILGQKVEFLVSFYNNEISEKSEIFDDQFSVERPDGSNFTLKIRSTKLEDSAMYFCASTTGGSSYNSPLHFGNGTRLTVT.

The V gene is TRBV18, the J gene TRBJ1-4, with TRBD1 as a possible D gene (5 bases). V lost 2 bases to trimming and J lost 5 bases, with 12 bases between them. Looked up from germline, CDR1 is KGHSH and CDR2 is LQKENI. The CDR3 loop spans 15 amino acids. The CDR3 region has the DNA TGTGCCAGCTCACCATCGAGACAGTCAAATGAAAAACTGTTTTTT. Translated: CASSPSRQSNEKLFF. Based on the CDR3 plus reference TRBV18 and TRBJ1-4, the full variable domain is NAGVMQNPRHLVRRRGQEARLRCSPMKGHSHVYWYRQLPEEGLKFMVYLQKENIIDESGMPKERFSAEFPKEGPSILRIQQVVRGDSAAYFCASSPSRQSNEKLFFGSGTQLSVL.

The chain employs TRBV6-5 and TRBJ1-2, with 7 bases aligning to TRBD1. The CDR3 has 13 amino acids. CDR1 MNHEY and CDR2 SVGAGI come from the germline V gene. J was trimmed by 1 base and V by 5 bases; bases with no gene match: 1. CDR3: CASSPGGNYGYTF. The CDR3 region has the DNA TGTGCCAGCAGTCCAGGGGGTAACTATGGCTACACCTTC.

This clone showed up just once. V and J are TRBV7-9 and TRBJ2-3; 12 bases agree with TRBD2. The CDR3 contains 16 residues. Losses at the gene ends were 3 bases for V and 5 bases for J; bases not matched to a gene: 6. From germline, CDR1 is SEHNR and CDR2 FQNEAQ (reference sequence). The CDR3 DNA reads as TGTGCCAGCAGCTTTACTAGCGGGGGGAAGGGAGATACGCAGTATTTT. Its protein is CASSFTSGGKGDTQYF.

Note on this clone: A junction end diverges from the germline sequence, so it may reflect a read error. The chain couples TRBV18 to TRBJ2-7; possible D gene TRBD1, 6 bases. The CDR3 length is 12 residues. CDR1 KGHSH and CDR2 LQKENI come from the germline V gene. The DNA for the CDR3 is TGTGCCAGCTCTCGAACAGGGACGGTCCTGGACTTC. Encoded protein: CASSRTGTVLDF. Full variable domain (rest looked up from reference TRBV18 and TRBJ2-7): NAGVMQNPRHLVRRRGQEARLRCSPMKGHSHVYWYRQLPEEGLKFMVYLQKENIIDESGMPKERFSAEFPKEGPSILRIQQVVRGDSAAYFCASSRTGTVLDFGPGTRLTVT.

This clone was recorded a few times. The J gene is TRBJ1-2, the V gene TRBV5-1; D is ambiguous. The CDR3 loop spans 15 amino acids. Germline lookup yields CDR1 SGHRS and CDR2 YFSETQ. V lost 0 bases, J lost 0 bases, and 9 bases lay in between. CDR3 sequence reads: CASSLAGLTNYGYTF. DNA of the CDR3: TGCGCCAGCAGCTTGGCTGGGCTAACTAACTATGGCTACACCTTC.

The V call is TRBV25-1, the J call TRBJ2-1, with D possibly TRBD1 on 6 matching bases. The CDR3 length is 14 residues. The germline gives CDR1 MGHDK, CDR2 SYGVNS. Between the trimmed V and J ends, which lost 8 bases and 1 base, there was a span of 12 bases. The CDR3 protein is CASDKGGSYNEQFF. CDR3 coding DNA: TGTGCCAGCGATAAAGGGGGATCCTACAATGAGCAGTTCTTC.

The V call is TRBV7-9, the J call TRBJ2-7; unclear D gene. The CDR3 runs to 15 residues. V lost 5 bases to trimming and J lost 2 bases, with 16 bases between them. The germline V gene encodes CDR1 SEHNR and CDR2 FQNEAQ (reference sequence). The CDR3 DNA sequence: TGTGCCAGCAGCCCGCCCGGAGCGCCCCCCTACGAGCAGTACTTC. This sequence encodes CASSPPGAPPYEQYF.

V gene TRBV4-1 combines with J gene TRBJ2-1; maybe TRBD1 (6 bases). V gave up 0 bases and J gave up 6 bases, with 12 bases separating them. CDR3 length equals 15 residues. Per the germline V gene, CDR1 is MGHRA and CDR2 is YSYEKL. For the CDR3, the DNA is TGCGCCAGCAGCCAAGAGGGGGCTTTTGGCAATGAGCAGTTCTTC. Translating gives CASSQEGAFGNEQFF.

The chain uses TRBV15 and TRBJ1-4; D may be TRBD1 (5 bases). This CDR3 has 15 amino acids. The V gene lost 5 bases and the J gene lost 3 bases, with 13 bases spanning the gap. The germline V gene has CDR1 LNHNV and CDR2 YYDKDF (reference sequence). CDR3: CATSLMRGANEKLFF. As DNA, the CDR3 is TGTGCCACCAGCCTAATGCGGGGGGCTAATGAAAAACTGTTTTTT.

The chain couples TRBV19 to TRBJ2-7, with 11 bases that match TRBD2. This CDR3 region has 14 residues. CDR1 is LNHDA and CDR2 is SQIVND in the germline V gene (reference sequence). After removal of 3 bases from V and 6 bases from J, the junction contained 4 bases not matched to a gene. This CDR3 is CASSIPGTSGEQYF. The CDR3 nucleotides read TGTGCCAGTAGTATTCCCGGGACTAGCGGCGAGCAGTACTTC.

The genes are TRBV6-5 and TRBJ2-3; 8 nucleotides match TRBD2. Germline V gives CDR1 MNHEY, CDR2 SVGAGI. This CDR3 has 16 residues. Unmatched junction bases numbered 4, after V lost 0 bases and J lost 2 bases. As DNA, the CDR3 is TGTGCCAGCAGTTACTCGGCGGGGGGTTACACAGATACGCAGTATTTT. The encoded protein is CASSYSAGGYTDTQYF.

The V call is TRBV7-9, the J call TRBJ2-7; 8 bases are shared with TRBD1. The V and J ends lost 1 base and 6 bases, in that order; junction bases with no gene match: 5. The CDR3 has 14 amino acids. Germline V gives CDR1 SEHNR, CDR2 FQNEAQ (reference sequence). This CDR3 reads CASSLGTTGVEQYF. Here the CDR3 DNA reads TGTGCCAGCAGCTTAGGGACGACAGGGGTCGAGCAGTACTTC.

J is TRBJ1-5 and V is TRBV7-9, with D possibly matching TRBD1 (6 bases). V lost 1 base and J 1 base, leaving 14 bases between the germline ends. The CDR3 sequence is 17 residues long. The V gene's germline CDR1 is SEHNR and CDR2 FQNEAQ (reference sequence). In DNA, the CDR3 is TGTGCCAGCAGCTTAGTCCCCCTGGGGGCGAGCAATCAGCCCCAGCATTTT. This codes for CASSLVPLGASNQPQHF.

The V and J genes are TRBV11-3 and TRBJ2-5; 10 nucleotides match TRBD1. The trim removed 5 bases at V and 0 bases at J, leaving 6 bases unmatched. Germline loops: CDR1 SGHNT, CDR2 YENEEA. CDR3 length: 16 residues. DNA of the CDR3: TGTGCCAGCAGCCGCGACAGGGGGCAGAACCAAGAGACCCAGTACTTC. Protein sequence: CASSRDRGQNQETQYF.

V usage is TRBV7-9 and J usage is TRBJ2-3, with 7 bases identical to TRBD1. Germline trimming cut 1 base from V and 2 bases from J; bases unmatched to any gene: 6. CDR1 is SEHNR, CDR2 FQNEAQ, per germline (reference sequence). The length of the CDR3 is 16 residues. CDR3 in DNA: TGTGCCAGCAGCTTAGGGGCAGGGACAGCCACAGATACGCAGTATTTT. The encoded protein is CASSLGAGTATDTQYF.

On this clone itself: This specimen includes other DNA sequences encoding the same CDR3. CDR3 nucleotides: TGTGCCAGCAGGGGGCCTACTGAAGCTTTCTTT. Protein product: CASRGPTEAFF. V gene TRBV28 combines with J gene TRBJ1-1, with TRBD1 as a possible D gene (5 bases). V lost 6 bases, J lost 5 bases, and 7 bases lay in between. Germline values: CDR1 MDHEN, CDR2 SYDVKM. This CDR3 is built from 11 residues.

The chain joins TRBV5-8 to TRBJ1-2; D is unclear. This CDR3 region has 16 residues. CDR1 SGHTS and CDR2 YDEGEE come from the germline V gene. Trimming left V 0 bases short and J 2 bases short, with 14 bases between. DNA of the CDR3: TGTGCCAGCAGCTTGGATGTCAGGCAGCTAAACTATGGCTACACCTTC. Translated: CASSLDVRQLNYGYTF.

The J gene is TRBJ2-1, the V gene TRBV5-8, with D possibly matching TRBD1 (5 bases). CDR1 and CDR2 (germline): SGHTS, YDEGEE. The CDR3 loop spans 15 amino acids. The V end was cut by 4 bases, the J end by 0 bases, with 11 bases between. The CDR3 sequence: CASSQGDSSYNEQFF. The CDR3 nucleotides are TGTGCCAGCAGCCAGGGTGATAGCTCCTACAATGAGCAGTTCTTC.